The 24 T cell receptor beta chains below all came from one sample that was sequenced in a study of T cell repertoires in cytomegalovirus infection. Antigens for these TCRs are unknown. Each CDR3 protein is one row after TCRdb ran MiXCR on the reads. The repertoire holds hundreds of thousands of distinct CDR3 sequences, about 39% seen once, with roughly two fifths in the top ten. The sequences come from cultured PBMCs, collected from culture after CMV antigen stimulation. All receptors derive from a human donor in good health (CMV status not recorded). Some clones in this sample may be carry-over from other donors' samples.

The J gene is TRBJ1-6, the V gene TRBV12-3 or TRBV12-4; tentatively, D is TRBD1 (5 bases). Trimming cost V 2 bases and J 17 bases, with 19 bases left between them. The CDR3 consists of 14 residues. As DNA, the CDR3 is TGTGCCAGCAGTTTAAGGTGGAACCCGGGGGAGGTCCACTTT. Amino acid sequence: CASSLRWNPGEVHF.

This clonotype was observed a handful of times. The chain uses TRBV7-2 and TRBJ2-3, with D unclear. The CDR3 totals 14 residues. Germline V gene sequence: CDR1 SGHTA, CDR2 FQGNSA. V dropped 3 bases and J dropped 0 bases, with 7 bases sitting between them. CDR3 residues: CASSLQLSTDTQYF. CDR3 in DNA: TGTGCCAGCAGCTTGCAACTTAGCACAGATACGCAGTATTTT. Based on the CDR3 plus reference TRBV7-2 and TRBJ2-3, the full variable domain is GAGVSQSPSNKVTEKGKDVELRCDPISGHTALYWYRQSLGQGLEFLIYFQGNSAPDKSGLPSDRFSAERTGGSVSTLTIQRTQQEDSAVYLCASSLQLSTDTQYFGPGTRLTVL.

V gene TRBV7-6 combines with J gene TRBJ2-1; 7 bases align to TRBD2. From germline, CDR1 is SGHVS and CDR2 FNYEAQ. There are 17 residues in the CDR3. V lost 1 base to trimming and J lost 4 bases; unmatched junction nucleotides: 10. The CDR3, as DNA: TGTGCCAGCAGCTTAGGGGACTACACCACCAATTACAATGAGCAGTTCTTC. Amino acid sequence: CASSLGDYTTNYNEQFF.

This clonotype was detected many times. CDR3 amino acids: CASSQMRLRKVNEQFF. The CDR3 DNA sequence: TGTGCCAGCAGCCAGATGAGACTCCGCAAAGTCAATGAGCAGTTCTTC. The chain is built from TRBV7-8 and TRBJ2-1, with unresolved D. Germline lookup yields CDR1 SGHVS and CDR2 FQNEAQ. CDR3 length equals 16 residues. V lost 5 bases and J lost 6, with 20 bases in between.

V usage is TRBV11-2 and J usage is TRBJ1-3, with D possibly TRBD1 on 6 matching bases. This CDR3 contains 15 residues. The ends were cut back, 6 bases at V and 0 bases at J, with 12 bases in the middle. The V gene's germline CDR1 is SGHAT and CDR2 FQNNGV. The CDR3 reads CASRRQAFSGNTIYF. The CDR3 bases are TGTGCCAGCAGGCGACAGGCCTTCTCTGGAAACACCATATATTTT.

The sample holds a few counts of this clonotype. The J gene is TRBJ1-2, the V gene TRBV7-6; 8 nucleotides match TRBD1. Germline-derived CDR1 and CDR2 are SGHVS and FNYEAQ. CDR3 length: 16 amino acids. V shed 5 bases, J shed 3 bases, and the junction held 11 bases outside the gene matches. The CDR3 spells CASSPLVGQGDYGYTF. The CDR3 coding sequence is TGTGCCAGCAGCCCCCTAGTTGGACAGGGCGACTATGGCTACACCTTC.

This clonotype was observed a single time. The J gene is TRBJ1-3, the V gene TRBV7-8, with D maybe TRBD1 (5 bases). Trimming left V 11 bases short and J 3 bases short, with 17 bases between. The CDR3 has 14 amino acids. The germline gives CDR1 SGHVS, CDR2 FQNEAQ. The CDR3 loop reads CASGGLVYGNTIYF. CDR3 in DNA: TGTGCCTCGGGGGGATTAGTCTATGGAAACACCATATATTTT.

This chain uses TRBV4-3 with TRBJ2-3; TRBD2 matches 13 bases. This CDR3 contains 16 residues. Germline CDR1 is LGHNA and CDR2 is YSLEER. The junction had 3 bases not matched to a gene; V was cut back by 4 bases and J by 2 bases. The CDR3 bases are TGCGCCAGCAGCCCAGGGACTAGCGGGAACACAGATACGCAGTATTTT. This gives the protein CASSPGTSGNTDTQYF.

This clonotype was seen only a few times. This chain links TRBV11-2 with TRBJ1-2, with D possibly matching TRBD1 (5 bases). Germline V gene sequence: CDR1 SGHAT, CDR2 FQNNGV. V dropped 4 bases and J dropped 0 bases, with 12 bases sitting between them. The CDR3 contains 15 residues. As DNA, the CDR3 is TGTGCCAGCAGCTGGATTGGGACCTCTAACTATGGCTACACCTTC. Translated: CASSWIGTSNYGYTF.

This chain uses TRBV7-9 with TRBJ1-2; 9 bases agree with TRBD1. The CDR3 is 15 amino acids. The germline V gene has CDR1 SEHNR and CDR2 FQNEAQ (reference sequence). V dropped 5 bases and J dropped 5; count of bases not matched to a gene: 9. The CDR3: CASSSRTGESYGYTF. CDR3 nucleotides: TGTGCCAGCAGCAGTCGGACAGGGGAAAGTTATGGCTACACCTTC.

V gene TRBV5-4 combines with J gene TRBJ1-4, with 9 nucleotides matching TRBD1. The CDR3 length is 14 residues. Germline loops: CDR1 SGHNT, CDR2 YYREEE (reference sequence). The trim removed 6 bases at V and 7 bases at J, leaving 7 bases unmatched. The CDR3 coding sequence is TGTGCCAGCACGAAGGACAGGGGAGGTGAAAAACTGTTTTTT. This encodes CASTKDRGGEKLFF.

The gene calls are TRBV7-9 and TRBJ2-5, with D possibly TRBD2 on 5 matching bases. V gave up 11 bases and J gave up 1 base, with 20 bases separating them. The length of the CDR3 is 15 residues. Germline CDR1 is SEHNR and CDR2 is FQNEAQ (reference sequence). The CDR3 nucleotides read TGTGCCCCTGCCGTTTGGAGTGGAGGCCAAGAGACCCAGTACTTC. Protein product: CAPAVWSGGQETQYF.

The chain is built from TRBV20-1 and TRBJ2-3, with 7 bases lining up with TRBD2. Germline values: CDR1 DFQATT, CDR2 SNEGSKA (reference sequence). The CDR3 has 16 residues. V shed 2 bases, J shed 2 bases, and the junction held 10 bases outside the gene matches. CDR3 DNA: TGCAGTGCTAGACTTCCCAGGGAGGGGTACACAGATACGCAGTATTTT. Amino acid sequence: CSARLPREGYTDTQYF.

The chain carries TRBV7-2 and TRBJ2-2; TRBD1 or TRBD2 may be the D gene (5 bases each). This CDR3 has 15 residues. Per the germline V gene, CDR1 is SGHTA and CDR2 is FQGNSA. With 4 bases removed from V and 4 bases from J, the gap between germline ends came to 13 bases. This chain's CDR3 is CASSSSGAGTGELFF. CDR3 sequence (DNA): TGTGCCAGCAGCTCCTCTGGGGCGGGCACCGGGGAGCTGTTTTTT.

V is TRBV6-2 or TRBV6-3 and J is TRBJ1-1; D is perhaps TRBD1 (6 bases). The CDR3 covers 15 residues. Trimming left V 2 bases short and J 3 bases short, with 13 bases between. CDR1 is MNHEY, CDR2 SVGEGT, per germline. The CDR3 protein is CASSYRGGRDTEAFF. The CDR3 DNA sequence: TGTGCCAGCAGTTACCGGGGGGGCCGTGACACTGAAGCTTTCTTT.

This clonotype was detected a few times. The V gene is TRBV6-1, the J gene TRBJ1-1; 8 bases are a match to TRBD1. J gave up 5 bases and V 5 bases, and 10 bases lay outside the gene matches. This CDR3 comprises 15 residues. The germline V gene encodes CDR1 MNHNS and CDR2 SASEGT. CDR3 region: CASSMEQGGRTEAFF. CDR3 DNA sequence: TGTGCCAGCAGTATGGAACAGGGGGGAAGGACTGAAGCTTTCTTT.

The rearrangement joins TRBV12-3 or TRBV12-4 to TRBJ1-5, with a tentative D call TRBD1 (5 bases). The CDR3 has 16 residues. V was pared by 0 bases and J by 5 bases, with 14 bases between. CDR3 sequence (DNA): TGTGCCAGCAGTTTAGCTTGGGGGGGTGGCGATCAGCCCCAGCATTTT. As protein: CASSLAWGGGDQPQHF.

The chain uses TRBV6-5 and TRBJ1-2; D uncertain. V dropped 0 bases and J dropped 8 bases, with 16 bases sitting between them. Germline values: CDR1 MNHEY, CDR2 SVGAGI. The CDR3 is made up of 15 amino acids. The CDR3 loop reads CASSYSTRRVGGYTF. As DNA, the CDR3 is TGTGCCAGCAGTTACTCGACGCGGAGGGTTGGAGGCTACACCTTC.

The V and J genes are TRBV18 and TRBJ2-7; 10 bases map to TRBD1. Germline V lookup: CDR1 KGHSH, CDR2 LQKENI. CDR3 size: 15 residues. After removal of 4 bases from V and 7 bases from J, the junction contained 10 bases not matched to a gene. The CDR3 reads CASSQGTGAPSEQYF. The CDR3 DNA reads as TGTGCCAGCTCACAGGGGACAGGGGCCCCCAGTGAGCAGTACTTC.

This clonotype was observed a handful of times. This rearrangement joins TRBV28 to TRBJ2-4; D may be TRBD2 (6 bases). Trimming removed 10 bases at V and 2 bases at J, with 15 bases between. CDR1 is MDHEN and CDR2 is SYDVKM in the germline V gene. The CDR3 contains 14 residues. In DNA, the CDR3 is TGTGCCACCCAGGGTCGGGGGTCCAAAAACATTCAGTACTTC. It specifies CATQGRGSKNIQYF.

This clonotype was found a few times. The V call is TRBV12-3 or TRBV12-4, the J call TRBJ2-7; D unresolved. CDR3 length: 11 residues. V was trimmed by 4 bases and J by 5 bases, leaving 6 bases between them. The CDR3 region has the DNA TGTGCCAGCAGTTCCTTAAACGAGCAGTACTTC. Its protein is CASSSLNEQYF.

This clonotype was counted a few times. The V and J genes are TRBV7-9 and TRBJ2-3; TRBD2 matches 8 bases. Germline trimming cut 5 bases from V and 2 bases from J; bases unmatched to any gene: 9. This CDR3 contains 16 residues. The germline V gene has CDR1 SEHNR and CDR2 FQNEAQ (reference sequence). The CDR3 bases are TGTGCCAGCAGCACCAGCGGGAGCGGGTTCACAGATACGCAGTATTTT. Translated: CASSTSGSGFTDTQYF.

The gene calls are TRBV20-1 and TRBJ2-3, with TRBD2 identical over 16 bases. Germline V lookup: CDR1 DFQATT, CDR2 SNEGSKA (reference sequence). V trimming: 5 bases; J trimming: 6 bases; junction bases outside the gene matches: 11. This CDR3 is 17 amino acids long. The CDR3 spells CSAPGPGLAGGLDTQYF. The CDR3 DNA sequence: TGCAGTGCTCCCGGTCCGGGACTAGCGGGGGGGCTTGATACGCAGTATTTT.

This chain links TRBV7-9 with TRBJ1-2, with a tentative D call TRBD1 (5 bases). Germline CDR1 is SEHNR and CDR2 is FQNEAQ (reference sequence). Trimming cost V 5 bases and J 4 bases, with 23 bases left between them. CDR3 size: 17 residues. The CDR3: CASSTRELWLKSYGYTF. The CDR3 bases are TGTGCCAGCAGCACCAGGGAGCTCTGGCTGAAAAGCTATGGCTACACCTTC. The full variable domain, with the rest looked up from reference TRBV7-9 and TRBJ1-2, is DTGVSQNPRHKITKRGQNVTFRCDPISEHNRLYWYRQTLGQGPEFLTYFQNEAQLEKSRLLSDRFSAERPKGSFSTLEIQRTEQGDSAMYLCASSTRELWLKSYGYTFGSGTRLTVV.